These 6 T cell receptor beta chains were sequenced from one sample in a study of type 1 regulatory T cells. Their target antigens are unknown. TCRdb used MiXCR to reprocess the reads, holding one entry per CDR3 protein. The sample carries roughly 71,000 distinct CDR3 sequences, 55% to 80% recorded once. The sequenced sample was cultured T cells, either the whole culture or a sorted T cell fraction (not recorded which). Sample subset: Tr1-enriched cell product generated in vitro against host alloantigens. These TCRs come from a human donor in good health.

V and J are TRBV5-1 and TRBJ2-1; TRBD1 aligns across 8 bases. Germline loops: CDR1 SGHRS, CDR2 YFSETQ. There are 16 residues in the CDR3. J gave up 8 bases and V 6 bases, and 16 bases lay outside the gene matches. The CDR3 nucleotides are TGCGCCAGCACCCCTATACGCCCGACAGGGGCGGATGAGCAGTTCTTC. This gives the protein CASTPIRPTGADEQFF.

This clonotype was observed a few times. The rearrangement joins TRBV4-2 to TRBJ1-1; D unresolved. Germline lookup yields CDR1 LGHNA and CDR2 YNFKEQ. CDR3 length equals 16 residues. V was trimmed by 0 bases and J by 6 bases, leaving 17 bases between them. CDR3 region: CASSQDFGSLAAEAFF. CDR3 DNA: TGTGCCAGCAGCCAAGATTTCGGGAGCTTAGCAGCTGAAGCTTTCTTT.

The V call is TRBV20-1, the J call TRBJ2-5; 7 positions agree with TRBD2. J was trimmed by 2 bases and V by 3 bases; bases with no gene match: 3. Germline assignment: CDR1 DFQATT and CDR2 SNEGSKA (reference sequence). The CDR3 has 13 amino acids. CDR3 nucleotide sequence: TGCAGTGCTAGCGGGAGGCTTCAAGAGACCCAGTACTTC. As protein: CSASGRLQETQYF.

V and J are TRBV20-1 and TRBJ1-2; TRBD1 matches at 8 bases. Germline lookup yields CDR1 DFQATT and CDR2 SNEGSKA (reference sequence). V trimming: 5 bases; J trimming: 7 bases; junction bases outside the gene matches: 6. This CDR3 comprises 12 residues. DNA for the CDR3: TGCAGTGCTGCTGACACAGGGGGTGGCTACACCTTC. This translates into CSAADTGGGYTF.

This clonotype was seen more than once but under ten times. The rearrangement uses TRBV4-1 and TRBJ1-5; no clear D gene. The CDR3 totals 15 residues. The germline V gene encodes CDR1 MGHRA and CDR2 YSYEKL. V dropped 4 bases and J dropped 3 bases, with 13 bases sitting between them. CDR3 DNA sequence: TGCGCCAGCAGCCTAGACGGGGTCCCCAATCAGCCCCAGCATTTT. Protein sequence: CASSLDGVPNQPQHF.

This chain uses TRBV12-3 or TRBV12-4 with TRBJ2-2; D might be TRBD1 (6 bases). Between the trimmed V and J ends, which lost 3 bases and 3 bases, there was a span of 11 bases. CDR3 length: 15 residues. The CDR3 sequence: CASSFRNRDTGELFF. The CDR3 nucleotides are TGTGCCAGCAGTTTTAGGAACAGGGACACCGGGGAGCTGTTTTTT.